This TCR beta chain was observed in a study of T-cell reconstitution after alpha-beta-depleted transplantation in children. General study results and limits: It was surviving recipient T cells and thymic progenitors that gave some patients high TCRbeta diversity at day 60. Several hundred graft clones that had expanded were reportedly the source of alpha-beta T cells about two months after transplant. T cells produced anew were the main source of T-cell counts and diversity one year after transplant.

This clonotype was observed a few times. Its antigen is unidentified. The library targeted TCRbeta and was prepared with unique molecular identifiers. MiXCR was run by TCRdb on the PCR reads, yielding one entry per CDR3 protein. The table lists 700,000 to 950,000 distinct CDR3 sequences, 15% to 20% of them singletons. The source material was PBMCs, mostly from graft donor cells, sampled 360 days after TCRalphabeta/CD19-depleted stem cell transplant. The sequence derives from a male patient younger than 18 who had a stem cell transplant for acute lymphoblastic leukemia, so the T cells may come from the graft donor.

CDR3 sequence (DNA): TGCGCCAGCAGCTTTGAGACTAGCGGGATAGGTGAGCAGTTCTTC. Translating it yields CASSFETSGIGEQFF. The V and J genes are TRBV5-1 and TRBJ2-1; 11 nucleotides line up with TRBD2. The germline V gene has CDR1 SGHRS and CDR2 YFSETQ. The CDR3 is 15 amino acids. V lost 2 bases, J lost 9 bases, and 7 bases stayed unmatched.